Below are 27 T cell receptor beta chains sequenced from a single sample in a study of blood T cell repertoires in COVID-19. TCRdb's table, derived via immunoSEQ multiplex PCR, lists solely in-frame clones and lacks some. This table holds 200,000 to 250,000 clones, roughly nine tenths found once. The specimen was PBMCs or T cells enriched from blood (not recorded which). These receptors all come from a woman aged 25-40 years who had recovered from COVID-19.

The rearrangement links TRBV5-1 to TRBJ1-5, with D tentatively TRBD1 (5 bases). V lost 0 bases and J lost 6, with 10 bases in between. CDR3 length equals 14 residues. CDR1 is SGHRS, CDR2 YFSETQ, per germline. CDR3 coding DNA: TGCGCCAGCAGCTTGGCCGGGGGAGCTCAGCCCCAGCATTTT. As protein: CASSLAGGAQPQHF.

This chain uses TRBV6-2 or TRBV6-3 with TRBJ2-7; 7 bases fit TRBD1. CDR1 and CDR2 (germline): MNHEY, SVGEGT. CDR3 length equals 15 residues. Trimming cost V 5 bases and J 2 bases; bases outside gene matches: 9. Written as DNA, the CDR3 is TGTGCCAGCAGTATCCCCGCCGGGACAGCCTACGAGCAGTACTTC. Translated, it gives CASSIPAGTAYEQYF.

The rearrangement links TRBV2 to TRBJ2-3, with TRBD2 matching over 7 bases. Germline V gene sequence: CDR1 SNHLY, CDR2 FYNNEI. This CDR3 contains 15 residues. V shed 8 bases and J 3 bases; nucleotides not matched to a gene: 11. CDR3 coding DNA: TGTGCCAGCTCATTACTAGCGAGGTCAACAGATACGCAGTATTTT. It codes for CASSLLARSTDTQYF.

Comments on this clone: This specimen includes other DNA sequences encoding the same CDR3. The chain links TRBV4-3 to TRBJ1-2; TRBD1 is a possible D gene (5 bases). From germline, CDR1 is LGHNA and CDR2 YSLEER. The V end was cut by 0 bases, the J end by 4 bases, with 12 bases between. This CDR3 has 15 residues. CDR3 nucleotide sequence: TGCGCCAGCAGCCAAGAAGGGCGGGGACCCTATGGCTACACCTTC. Translated: CASSQEGRGPYGYTF.

V usage is TRBV13 and J usage is TRBJ1-6; D may be TRBD1 (6 bases). The CDR3 consists of 17 residues. V dropped 8 bases and J dropped 7 bases, with 24 bases sitting between them. Germline loops: CDR1 PRHDT, CDR2 FYEKMQ (reference sequence). The CDR3 sequence: CASGQGLRPSKNSPLHF. The CDR3 DNA reads TGTGCCAGCGGTCAGGGGTTAAGGCCATCGAAAAATTCACCCCTCCACTTT.

This chain connects TRBV12-5 to TRBJ2-1; D call uncertain. Germline V lookup: CDR1 LGHNT, CDR2 FRNRAP. This CDR3 is built from 15 residues. Between the trimmed V and J ends, which lost 0 bases and 6 bases, there was a span of 12 bases. The CDR3 DNA sequence: TGTGCTAGTGGTTTGGTACTTGGTAGTCTCAATGAGCAGTTCTTC. Residues: CASGLVLGSLNEQFF.

The chain uses TRBV19 and TRBJ2-3, with TRBD2 identical over 8 bases. This CDR3 has 18 amino acids. Germline V CDR1 and CDR2: LNHDA, SQIVND (reference sequence). The trim removed 4 bases at V and 0 bases at J, leaving 12 bases unmatched. The CDR3 region is CASSSLSGDPSSTDTQYF. As DNA, the CDR3 is TGTGCCAGTAGTAGCCTTAGCGGGGACCCCTCTAGCACAGATACGCAGTATTTT. Combining the CDR3 with reference TRBV19 and TRBJ2-3 gives the whole variable domain DGGITQSPKYLFRKEGQNVTLSCEQNLNHDAMYWYRQDPGQGLRLIYYSQIVNDFQKGDIAEGYSVSREKKESFPLTVTSAQKNPTAFYLCASSSLSGDPSSTDTQYFGPGTRLTVL.

The rearrangement links TRBV4-2 to TRBJ2-2, with 8 bases fitting TRBD1. Unmatched junction bases numbered 10, after V lost 5 bases and J lost 5 bases. Germline assignment: CDR1 LGHNA and CDR2 YNFKEQ. The CDR3 runs 16 residues. CDR3: CASSTPRGQGTGELFF. In DNA, the CDR3 is TGTGCCAGCAGCACCCCCCGTGGACAGGGAACCGGGGAGCTGTTTTTT.

The chain carries TRBV19 and TRBJ1-1, with D perhaps matching TRBD1 (5 bases). The CDR3 extends over 13 amino acids. The germline gives CDR1 LNHDA, CDR2 SQIVND (reference sequence). The ends were cut back, 11 bases at V and 3 bases at J, with 16 bases in the middle. The CDR3, as DNA: TGTGCCTCGTCTAGTAGGGGTGACACTGAAGCTTTCTTT. Translating gives CASSSRGDTEAFF.

CDR3 protein: CASGPARLAFF. CDR3 bases: TGTGCCAGCGGCCCCGCCAGGTTAGCTTTCTTT. The rearrangement uses TRBV6-5 and TRBJ1-1, with no clear D. The CDR3 consists of 11 residues. V lost 8 bases and J lost 10, with 14 bases in between. Per germline, CDR1 MNHEY and CDR2 SVGAGI.

The V gene is TRBV4-1, the J gene TRBJ2-1; TRBD2 matches at 8 bases. The trim removed 1 base at V and 6 bases at J, leaving 11 bases unmatched. The CDR3 is 17 residues long. The germline gives CDR1 MGHRA, CDR2 YSYEKL. CDR3 coding DNA: TGCGCCAGCAGCCAAGGTCCAGCCGGGACTAGAAGCAATGAGCAGTTCTTC. This gives the protein CASSQGPAGTRSNEQFF.

This chain connects TRBV27 to TRBJ1-5, with D possibly matching TRBD1 (5 bases). The V gene lost 1 base and the J gene lost 4 bases, with 8 bases spanning the gap. Germline lookup yields CDR1 MNHEY and CDR2 SMNVEV (reference sequence). This CDR3 contains 14 residues. This chain's CDR3 is CASSLYRGNQPQHF. The CDR3 DNA is TGTGCCAGCAGTTTATACCGGGGGAATCAGCCCCAGCATTTT.

The chain joins TRBV21-1 to TRBJ2-6; no check of the table's D call, TRBD2, against the DNA was made. TRBV21-1 constitutes a pseudogene. The CDR3 runs to 21 residues. CDR3 in amino acids: CASTQRGWTSGNTSGANVLTF. The CDR3 DNA reads TGTGCCAGCACCCAAAGAGGTTGGACTAGCGGGAATACCTCTGGGGCCAACGTCCTGACTTTC.

This clone is medium-sized within its sample. This rearrangement joins TRBV3-1 (or the pseudogene TRBV3-2) to TRBJ1-6, with D uncertain. V lost 6 bases and J lost 9, with 15 bases in between. Looked up from germline, CDR1 is LGHDT and CDR2 is YNNKEL (reference sequence). The CDR3 runs 14 residues. The CDR3 sequence: CASRLGEEASPLHF. Written as DNA, the CDR3 is TGTGCCAGCAGACTGGGTGAGGAAGCTTCACCCCTCCACTTT.

The genes are TRBV10-3 and TRBJ1-1; unclear D gene. V lost 4 bases and J 3 bases, leaving 9 bases between the germline ends. This CDR3 contains 13 residues. The germline V gene has CDR1 ENHRY and CDR2 SYGVKD. CDR3 nucleotides: TGTGCCATCAGTGCGGTAGTGGACACTGAAGCTTTCTTT. It translates to CAISAVVDTEAFF.

The rearrangement joins TRBV6-5 to TRBJ2-7; 13 bases agree with TRBD2. Germline trimming cut 7 bases from V and 6 bases from J; bases unmatched to any gene: 6. The germline gives CDR1 MNHEY, CDR2 SVGAGI. This CDR3 has 14 amino acids. CDR3 bases: TGTGCCAGCATTTTCGGGACTAGCGGGGCCGAGCAGTACTTC. It yields the protein CASIFGTSGAEQYF.

The chain is built from TRBV6-5 and TRBJ1-4; 7 positions agree with TRBD1. From germline, CDR1 is MNHEY and CDR2 SVGAGI. This CDR3 spans 15 amino acids. V was pared by 6 bases and J by 6 bases, with 10 bases of the junction left unmatched. For the CDR3, the DNA is TGTGCCAGCAGCCCGTTAAGGGGGCGGGATGAAAAACTGTTTTTT. Its protein product is CASSPLRGRDEKLFF.

The chain employs TRBV4-2 and TRBJ2-2; 8 nucleotides align to TRBD1. This CDR3 has 14 amino acids. Per germline, CDR1 LGHNA and CDR2 YNFKEQ. The trim removed 8 bases at V and 2 bases at J, leaving 4 bases unmatched. The CDR3 nucleotides read TGTGCCAGCTCCGGACAGGGCAACACCGGGGAGCTGTTTTTT. Its protein product is CASSGQGNTGELFF.

V is TRBV18 and J is TRBJ2-7; no clear D gene. From germline, CDR1 is KGHSH and CDR2 LQKENI. Trimming removed 0 bases at V and 0 bases at J, with 15 bases between. The CDR3 has 17 amino acids. CDR3 amino acids: CASSPPNERRSSYEQYF. The CDR3 region has the DNA TGTGCCAGCTCACCACCAAATGAAAGACGGAGCTCCTACGAGCAGTACTTC. Based on the CDR3 plus reference TRBV18 and TRBJ2-7, the full variable domain is NAGVMQNPRHLVRRRGQEARLRCSPMKGHSHVYWYRQLPEEGLKFMVYLQKENIIDESGMPKERFSAEFPKEGPSILRIQQVVRGDSAAYFCASSPPNERRSSYEQYFGPGTRLTVT.

The chain joins TRBV5-1 to TRBJ1-1; no clear D gene. CDR3 length: 13 amino acids. From germline, CDR1 is SGHRS and CDR2 YFSETQ. The V end lost 1 base, the J end lost 1 base, and 5 bases lay between the germline ends. CDR3 bases: TGCGCCAGCAGCTTGTCGTCGAACACTGAAGCTTTCTTT. This gives the protein CASSLSSNTEAFF.

The chain carries TRBV5-1 and TRBJ2-7, with 15 nucleotides matching TRBD2. Trimming at V came to 4 bases and at J to 4 bases, leaving 12 bases not matched to a gene. The germline V gene encodes CDR1 SGHRS and CDR2 YFSETQ. This CDR3 has 18 amino acids. The CDR3, as DNA: TGCGCCAGCAGCCAGGGACTAGCGGGGGGAGATTTTGTTTACGAGCAGTACTTC. Translated: CASSQGLAGGDFVYEQYF.

This clone has only one observation. This chain joins TRBV19 and TRBJ2-7, with TRBD1 identical over 7 bases. This CDR3 is built from 15 residues. The J segment lost 2 bases and the V segment lost 2 bases, leaving 6 bases of the junction unmatched. Germline V gives CDR1 LNHDA, CDR2 SQIVND (reference sequence). The CDR3 sequence: CASSIRTGNPYEQYF. CDR3 nucleotide sequence: TGTGCCAGTAGTATAAGGACAGGAAATCCCTACGAGCAGTACTTC. Together with reference TRBV19 and TRBJ2-7, the CDR3 gives the full variable domain: DGGITQSPKYLFRKEGQNVTLSCEQNLNHDAMYWYRQDPGQGLRLIYYSQIVNDFQKGDIAEGYSVSREKKESFPLTVTSAQKNPTAFYLCASSIRTGNPYEQYFGPGTRLTVT.

This clone was seen a single time. V is TRBV4-2 and J is TRBJ1-4; possible D gene TRBD1, 6 bases. V was clipped by 0 bases and J by 4 bases, with 12 bases between them. The CDR3 length is 16 residues. CDR1 is LGHNA and CDR2 is YNFKEQ in the germline V gene. CDR3 sequence (DNA): TGTGCCAGCAGCCAAGATACCTCAGGGGATAATGAAAAACTGTTTTTT. Protein sequence: CASSQDTSGDNEKLFF.

Concerning this clone: Other DNA variants within this sample encode the same CDR3. The gene calls are TRBV19 and TRBJ1-5; 8 bases agree with TRBD1. J gave up 4 bases and V 5 bases, and 4 bases lay outside the gene matches. CDR3 size: 14 residues. Germline-derived CDR1 and CDR2 are LNHDA and SQIVND (reference sequence). The CDR3 is CASSPGQGNQPQHF. CDR3 DNA: TGTGCCAGTAGTCCCGGACAGGGAAATCAGCCCCAGCATTTT.

The chain uses TRBV19 and TRBJ1-1, with D possibly TRBD1 on 6 matching bases. The V and J ends lost 4 bases and 7 bases respectively, with 13 bases between them. The CDR3 is made up of 13 amino acids. Germline V gene lookup returns CDR1 LNHDA and CDR2 SQIVND (reference sequence). The CDR3 DNA sequence: TGTGCCAGTAGTACTCCAGGGGCGGTTGAAGCTTTCTTT. Protein: CASSTPGAVEAFF.

The chain has TRBV5-4 and TRBJ1-1, with D maybe TRBD1 (5 bases). The CDR3 is 14 amino acids. V was trimmed by 4 bases and J by 4 bases, leaving 14 bases between them. The V gene's germline CDR1 is SGHNT and CDR2 YYREEE (reference sequence). The CDR3 reads CASSPRGGTTEAFF. The DNA for the CDR3 is TGTGCCAGCAGCCCTCGCGGGGGGACCACTGAAGCTTTCTTT.

This clone was seen a few times. The rearrangement uses TRBV7-6 and TRBJ1-2; D not resolved. V dropped 5 bases and J dropped 3 bases, with 13 bases sitting between them. CDR1 SGHVS and CDR2 FNYEAQ come from the germline V gene. This CDR3 has 14 amino acids. The chain's CDR3 is CASSPTPGDYGYTF. The CDR3 coding sequence is TGTGCCAGCAGCCCGACCCCCGGGGACTATGGCTACACCTTC.